Described below is a single TCR beta chain sequence and its context. Sorted cell numbers of roughly 19,000 to 1,000,000, with 10%, 30% or 50% RNA, served as input for naive CD8 libraries. This sample was included in a study of molecular identifiers for immune sequencing clone quantification. Listed TCR primers, together with previously described methods, were used for the bulk TCR libraries. MiXCR, applied by TCRdb to the PCR reads, yields one record per CDR3 protein. This table holds a few hundred thousand distinct CDR3 sequences, roughly 24% found once. The TCR sequence derives from a human donor in good health. Some libraries in this study had Jurkat cell RNA spiked in. The sequencing sample was made of naive CD8+ T cells from blood, with Jurkat cell RNA spiked in. Sample subset: FACS-sorted CD8+CD4-CCR7+CD45RA+ naive T cells.

CDR3 coding DNA: TGTGCCAGCAGCCAAGATCTTGACAGGTATCGAGGCTACACCTTC. Translation gives CASSQDLDRYRGYTF. This sequence joins TRBV3-1 and TRBJ1-2; perhaps TRBD1 as D (6 bases). Germline V gene lookup returns CDR1 LGHDT and CDR2 YNNKEL (reference sequence). With 0 bases removed from V and 8 bases from J, the gap between germline ends came to 16 bases. The CDR3 loop spans 15 amino acids.